This T cell receptor (beta chain) comes out of a study of T cells after yellow fever vaccination. Study outcomes and limitations: Secondary responses were weaker yet peaked faster, day 5 versus 15. Relatively few clonotypes were ones that appeared in both CD4 and CD8 compartments. Most clones from primary vaccination resurfaced after the booster (approximately 95% CD4, about 91% CD8).

The CDR3 has 15 amino acids. V lost 4 bases and J 8 bases, leaving 20 bases between the germline ends. Germline loops: CDR1 SGHVS, CDR2 FQNEAQ. Template-switching 5'RACE yielded the TCR cDNA; a universal primer site and UMIs were added in the process. TCRdb ran MiXCR on the 5' RACE reads and lists one entry per CDR3 protein. The repertoire holds roughly 94,000 distinct CDR3 sequences, with 7.5% to 10% as singletons. The rearrangement joins TRBV7-8 to TRBJ1-1, with a tentative D call TRBD1 (6 bases). Material: CD8+ T cells not binding an NS4B(214-222) dextramer, sorted from PBMCs, obtained more than 13 days after the first yellow fever vaccination. The TCR comes from a man aged 18 to 35 who received the YFV17D yellow fever vaccine. CDR3 sequence (DNA): TGTGCCAGCAGCTCCCCGGGACAAGCGGTGGTAGAAGCTTTCTTT. It yields the protein CASSSPGQAVVEAFF. Complete variable domain (other parts from reference TRBV7-8 and TRBJ1-1): GAGVSQSPRYKVAKRGQDVALRCDPISGHVSLFWYQQALGQGPEFLTYFQNEAQLDKSGLPSDRFFAERPEGSVSTLKIQRTQQEDSAVYLCASSSPGQAVVEAFFGQGTRLTVV.